A selection of T cell receptor beta chains follows, all from one sample in a study of identical twins' blood T cells. TCRdb redid the calling of the 5' RACE reads with MiXCR, one entry per CDR3 protein. The sample lists roughly 340,000 distinct CDR3 sequences, under 30% occurring once. Sequencing input: PBMCs. These receptors were collected from a woman aged 18 to 55 in good health. Each CDR3 is given with its conserved first and last residue. D genes are given only for firm matches. Not every row has a clone size; where given, it reads once, few, many or a size class.

cdr3_aa cdr3_nt clone_size v_call d_call j_call
CASSRLITDANTGELFF TGTGCCAGCAGCCGATTAATAACAGACGCGAACACCGGGGAGCTGTTTTTT few TRBV14 - TRBJ2-2
CASGSVGYTF TGTGCTAGTGGTTCTGTTGGCTACACCTTC - TRBV12-5 - TRBJ1-2
CSVARGDGYTF TGCAGCGTTGCCAGGGGCGATGGCTACACCTTC - TRBV29-1 - TRBJ1-2
CSAQRRVTNTEAFF TGCAGCGCCCAGCGCAGGGTTACGAACACTGAAGCTTTCTTT - TRBV29-1 - TRBJ1-1
CASSYSPSGNRATDTQYF TGTGCCAGCAGTTACTCGCCTAGCGGGAATAGGGCAACGGATACGCAGTATTTT - TRBV6-2/TRBV6-3 TRBD2 TRBJ2-3
CASSYGGGLQETHYF TGTGCCAGCAGTTACGGGGGAGGGCTCCAAGAGACCCATTACTTC - TRBV6-5 TRBD2 TRBJ2-5
CASSGQPYGDTGELFF TGTGCCAGCAGCGGACAGCCATACGGGGACACCGGGGAGCTGTTTTTT few TRBV2 - TRBJ2-2
CASRLDGDYGYTF TGTGCCAGTAGACTTGACGGGGACTATGGCTACACCTTC few TRBV19 - TRBJ1-2
CSAPYWGSGQETQYF TGCAGTGCTCCCTACTGGGGCAGCGGCCAAGAGACCCAGTACTTC many TRBV20-1 - TRBJ2-5
CASGPGVSYTF TGTGCTAGTGGTCCAGGGGTGAGCTACACCTTC - TRBV12-5 - TRBJ1-2
CASSLSRDANYGYTF TGCGCCAGCAGCTTGAGCAGAGATGCTAACTATGGCTACACCTTC - TRBV5-1 - TRBJ1-2
CASSPLGQGQPQHF TGTGCCAGTAGTCCTCTCGGACAGGGTCAGCCCCAGCATTTT few TRBV19 TRBD1 TRBJ1-5
CASSDGGAGGTFF TGTGCCAGCAGCGACGGCGGGGCCGGAGGAACTTTCTTT - TRBV9 - TRBJ1-1
CASSEDTQYF TGTGCCAGCAGTGAAGATACGCAGTATTTT many TRBV2 - TRBJ2-3
CASSQGLAIYNEQFF TGTGCCAGCAGCCAAGGACTAGCGATCTACAATGAGCAGTTCTTC once TRBV3-1 TRBD2 TRBJ2-1